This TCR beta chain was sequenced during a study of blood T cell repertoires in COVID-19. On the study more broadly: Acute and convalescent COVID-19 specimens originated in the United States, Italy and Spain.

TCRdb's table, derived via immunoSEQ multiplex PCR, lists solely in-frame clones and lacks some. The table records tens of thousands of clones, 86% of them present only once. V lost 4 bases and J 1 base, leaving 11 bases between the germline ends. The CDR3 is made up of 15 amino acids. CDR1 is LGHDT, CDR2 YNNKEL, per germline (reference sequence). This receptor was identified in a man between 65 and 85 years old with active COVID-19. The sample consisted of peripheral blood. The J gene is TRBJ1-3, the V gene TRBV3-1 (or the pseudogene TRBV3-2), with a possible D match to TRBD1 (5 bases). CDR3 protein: CASSLGAMSGNTIYF. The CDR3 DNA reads TGTGCCAGCAGCCTAGGGGCGATGTCTGGAAACACCATATATTTT.